These 2 T cell receptor beta chains were sequenced from one sample in a study of T cell clonality in common variable immunodeficiency. Method: immunoSEQ multiplex PCR; TCRdb's copy keeps in-frame clones and lacks some. The sample was found to contain 80,000 or so clones, and every one recurs. The sample taken for sequencing was peripheral blood mononuclear cells. Source of these receptors: a person aged 18 to 75 in good health.

This clone showed up just a few times. The read is 3 residues too short to cover the CDR3 end, so that end is filled in from the germline J gene. This same CDR3 is encoded by further DNA sequences in the sample. The chain uses TRBV7-6 and TRBJ2-5; perhaps TRBD2 as D (5 bases). Germline V CDR1 and CDR2: SGHVS, FNYEAQ. This CDR3 spans 17 amino acids. V lost 2 bases and J lost 0, with 16 bases in between. Partial CDR3 DNA: TGTGCCAGCAGCTTACGGAGGTCTAGCCCGTACCAAGAGACC. Protein product: CASSLRRSSPYQET. The CDR3 in its entirety is CASSLRRSSPYQETQYF. The full variable domain, rest sourced from reference TRBV7-6 and TRBJ2-5, is GAGVSQSPRYKVTKRGQDVALRCDPISGHVSLYWYRQALGQGPEFLTYFNYEAQQDKSGLPNDRFSAERPEGSISTLTIQRTEQRDSAMYRCASSLRRSSPYQETQYFGPGTRLLVL.

The sample holds many counts of this clone. The read stops 3 residues short of the end of the CDR3; the missing end is completed from the germline J gene. The rearrangement joins TRBV12-3 or TRBV12-4 to TRBJ1-2; maybe TRBD1 (6 bases). CDR3 size: 15 residues. Trimming left V 1 base short and J 4 bases short, with 13 bases between. Here the CDR3 reads CASSLGDRPIYGYTF. The DNA read from the CDR3 is TGTGCCAGCAGTTTAGGCGACAGGCCCATCTATGGC.